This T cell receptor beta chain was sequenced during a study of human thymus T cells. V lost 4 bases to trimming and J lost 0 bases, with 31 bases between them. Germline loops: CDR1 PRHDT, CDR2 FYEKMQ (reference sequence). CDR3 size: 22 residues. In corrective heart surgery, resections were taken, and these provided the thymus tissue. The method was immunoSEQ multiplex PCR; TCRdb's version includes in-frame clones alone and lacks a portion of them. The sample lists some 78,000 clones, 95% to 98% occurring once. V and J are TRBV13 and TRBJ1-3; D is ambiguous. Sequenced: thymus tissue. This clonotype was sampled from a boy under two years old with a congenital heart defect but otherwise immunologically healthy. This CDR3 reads CASSSKPRPGREGRLSGNTIYF. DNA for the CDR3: TGTGCCAGCAGCTCTAAACCTCGCCCAGGACGGGAAGGGCGCCTCTCTGGAAACACCATATATTTT.